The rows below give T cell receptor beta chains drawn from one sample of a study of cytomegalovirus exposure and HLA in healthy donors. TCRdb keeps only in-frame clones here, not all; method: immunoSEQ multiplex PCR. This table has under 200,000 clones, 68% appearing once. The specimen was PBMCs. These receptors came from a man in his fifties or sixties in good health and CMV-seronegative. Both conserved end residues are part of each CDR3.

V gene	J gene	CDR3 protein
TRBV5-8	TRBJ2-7	CASGYDGGGSYEQYF
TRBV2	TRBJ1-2	CASSDPGVAGGYTF
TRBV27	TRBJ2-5	CASGPYQETQYF
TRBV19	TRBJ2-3	CASTSGQGVVDTQYF
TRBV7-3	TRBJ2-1	CASSLGSGGAANEQFF
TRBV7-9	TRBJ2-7	CASSLVTGVYEQYF
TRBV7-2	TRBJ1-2	CASSLEGEVMGGYTF
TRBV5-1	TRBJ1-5	CASSPAGYSNQPQHF
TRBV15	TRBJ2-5	CATSRTGAGETQYF
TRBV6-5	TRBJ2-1	CASSSVQGRFHNEQFF